This paragraph covers one T cell receptor beta chain sequence. RNA was isolated and reverse transcribed to cDNA, the sequencing template. Only in-frame clones appear in the TCRdb table, and some are missing; sequencing was by immunoSEQ multiplex PCR. The sample carries more than 200,000 clones, 55% to 70% recorded once. This specimen belongs to a study of CD8+ T cells in alopecia areata. As for the study in general: The drug, oral tofacitinib, was given to treated patients at 5 to 10 mg twice daily.

Treatment defined: oral pan-JAK inhibitor, 5-10 mg twice daily. Sampling of alopecia areata patients yielded lesional scalp punch biopsies as well as peripheral blood. The sequencing here drew on CD4+ T cells sorted from blood, taken at week 4, from a patient treated with tofacitinib. This TCR came from a human donor with alopecia areata.

CDR3 sequence reads: CASSLWGGGGYTF. The CDR3 DNA is TGTGCCAGCAGCCTCTGGGGGGGCGGTGGCTACACCTTC. The genes are TRBV7-2 and TRBJ1-2, with D maybe TRBD1 (6 bases). This CDR3 is built from 13 residues. V lost 5 bases to trimming and J lost 7 bases, with 14 bases between them. Looked up from germline, CDR1 is SGHTA and CDR2 is FQGNSA.